This note documents a single T cell receptor (beta chain) sequence. These data come from a study of T-cell memory formation after mild COVID-19. V trimming: 6 bases; J trimming: 9 bases; junction bases outside the gene matches: 6. Germline-derived CDR1 and CDR2 are PRHDT and FYEKMQ (reference sequence). CDR3 length: 13 residues. MiXCR, applied by TCRdb to the 5' RACE reads, yields one record per CDR3 protein. The repertoire has about 120,000 distinct CDR3 sequences, approximately 22% of them found once; the top ten carry approximately 40%. The sample consisted of PBMCs or a T cell subset sorted from them (not recorded which). The clonotype comes from a man between 18 and 35 years old who had mild COVID-19 (a few samples of this study predate the infection). Cell type and time point are not known. V is TRBV13 and J is TRBJ2-1, with 9 bases identical to TRBD1. The CDR3 region is CASSHRGLAEQFF. The CDR3 DNA reads TGTGCCAGCAGTCACAGGGGGCTGGCTGAGCAGTTCTTC.